This T cell receptor beta chain was profiled in a study of CD8 T cells in ankylosing spondylitis. Study results and caveats: Typical of ankylosing spondylitis blood, it appeared, was a TCR beta motif of roughly eight highly homologous variants. Reportedly, significant enrichment of disease-linked clones occurred in matched ankylosing spondylitis synovial fluid.

V lost 5 bases and J 6 bases, leaving 23 bases between the germline ends. There are 17 residues in the CDR3. CDR1 is SGHVS and CDR2 is FQNEAQ in the germline V gene. This clonotype has only a few counts. Its specificity is not known. Each CDR3 protein gets one entry after TCRdb re-called the 5' RACE reads with MiXCR. The sample shows about 440,000 distinct CDR3 sequences, under 20% of them seen only once. The chain employs TRBV7-8 and TRBJ1-5, with D maybe TRBD1 (6 bases). The clonotype was recovered from a male donor with ankylosing spondylitis. Sequencing was done on a sample of blood, either unsorted or a sorted T cell fraction (not recorded which). CDR3 protein: CASSDHLAGAGSQPQHF. CDR3 nucleotide sequence: TGTGCCAGCAGCGACCACCTCGCGGGGGCCGGGAGTCAGCCCCAGCATTTT.